This T cell receptor beta chain was identified in a study of quantifying T cell responses using KT2 cells. Study information: Reverse transcription used primers in the TCR alpha and beta constant regions.

This clonotype has only one observation. An oligo carrying a UMI was ligated to the cDNA 3' end. First-round PCR used three to five cycles and beta primers RC1.1 and RC1.2 covering TRBC1 and TRBC2. Via MiXCR, TCRdb re-called the UMI-ligation and nested PCR reads, giving one row per CDR3 protein. The sample includes approximately 57,000 distinct CDR3 sequences, roughly an eighth of them seen just once. Trimming took off 2 bases at V and 7 bases at J, with 18 bases between the two ends. Germline CDR1 is LGHDT and CDR2 is YNNKEL (reference sequence). The CDR3 covers 16 residues. The source is a human donor. V is TRBV3-1 and J is TRBJ2-1; maybe TRBD1 (5 bases). Sequencing was carried out using PBMCs spiked with cells of the T cell clone KT2. The CDR3 DNA reads TGTGCCAGCAGCCAACTCCCCCGGCGGCCAGGGAATGAGCAGTTCTTC. This codes for CASSQLPRRPGNEQFF.